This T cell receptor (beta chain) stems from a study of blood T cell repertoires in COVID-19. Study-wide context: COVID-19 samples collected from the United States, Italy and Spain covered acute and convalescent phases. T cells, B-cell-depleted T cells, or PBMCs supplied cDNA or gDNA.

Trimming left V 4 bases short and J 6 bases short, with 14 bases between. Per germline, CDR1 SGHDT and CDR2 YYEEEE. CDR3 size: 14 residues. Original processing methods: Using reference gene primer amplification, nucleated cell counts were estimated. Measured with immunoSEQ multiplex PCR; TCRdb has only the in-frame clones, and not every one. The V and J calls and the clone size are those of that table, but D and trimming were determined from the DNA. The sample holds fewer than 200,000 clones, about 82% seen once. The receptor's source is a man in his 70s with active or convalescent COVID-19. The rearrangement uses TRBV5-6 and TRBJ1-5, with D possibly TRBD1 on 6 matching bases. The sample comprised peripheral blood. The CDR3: CASSRKTGLQPQHF. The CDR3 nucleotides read TGTGCCAGCAGCAGAAAGACAGGTCTTCAGCCCCAGCATTTT.